The present T cell receptor (beta chain) was sequenced within a study of cytomegalovirus exposure and HLA in healthy donors. As for the study in general: Of approximately 400 genotyped donors, approximately 84% clustered with self-reported Caucasian donors.

This clone was recorded a few times. Its specificity is not known. CDR3 length: 15 residues. J lost 0 bases, V lost 4 bases, and 4 bases had no gene match. Per germline, CDR1 LGHNA and CDR2 YSLEER. Study observations and caveats: Diagnosis of cytomegalovirus status made by the classifier reportedly showed high specificity and sensitivity.

The PCR used 60 Vbeta and 13 Jbeta primers. Assay used: immunoSEQ multiplex PCR; TCRdb lists only in-frame clones, some missing. The sample consists of under 150,000 clones, 80% of them appearing once. The rearrangement links TRBV4-3 to TRBJ1-2; TRBD1 agrees at 8 bases. The clonotype comes from a woman aged 40 to 55 in good health and CMV-seronegative. The specimen was PBMCs. In nucleotides, the CDR3 is TGCGCCAGCAGCCCGACAGGGGACCCTAACTATGGCTACACCTTC. Encoded protein: CASSPTGDPNYGYTF.